The T cell receptor beta chain described here comes from a study of control samples from healthy donors and cancer patients. Produced via immunoSEQ multiplex PCR; TCRdb's table is partial and in-frame only. The sample holds over 100,000 clones, around nine tenths seen once. This clone was observed a few times. The V gene lost 9 bases and the J gene lost 7 bases, with 22 bases spanning the gap. The CDR3 extends over 15 amino acids. Germline-derived CDR1 and CDR2 are MNHEY and SVGAGI. The rearrangement uses TRBV6-5 and TRBJ1-5, with a possible D match to TRBD1 (6 bases). The TCR was taken from a man aged 40-55 years in good health. Sequencing was done on a sample of blood. CDR3 nucleotides: TGTGCCAGTACGTTGCTCAGGGGCGTAGGGCAGCCCCAGCATTTT. Translation gives CASTLLRGVGQPQHF.